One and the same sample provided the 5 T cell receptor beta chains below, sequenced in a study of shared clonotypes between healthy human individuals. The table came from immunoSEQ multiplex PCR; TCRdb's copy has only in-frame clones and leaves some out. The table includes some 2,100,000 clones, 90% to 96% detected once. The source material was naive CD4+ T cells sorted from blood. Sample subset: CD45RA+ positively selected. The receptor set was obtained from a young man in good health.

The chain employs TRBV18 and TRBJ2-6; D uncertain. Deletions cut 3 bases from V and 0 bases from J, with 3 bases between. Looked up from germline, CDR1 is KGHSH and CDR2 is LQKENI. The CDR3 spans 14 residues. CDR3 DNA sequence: TGTGCCAGCTCACCCATCTCTGGGGCCAACGTCCTGACTTTC. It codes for CASSPISGANVLTF.

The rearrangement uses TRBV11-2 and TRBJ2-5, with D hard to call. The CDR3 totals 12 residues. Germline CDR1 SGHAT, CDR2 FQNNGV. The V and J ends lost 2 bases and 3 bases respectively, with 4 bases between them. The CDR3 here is CASSLQEETQYF. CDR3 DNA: TGTGCCAGCAGCTTACAGGAAGAGACCCAGTACTTC. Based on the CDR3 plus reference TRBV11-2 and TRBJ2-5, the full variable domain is EAGVAQSPRYKIIEKRQSVAFWCNPISGHATLYWYQQILGQGPKLLIQFQNNGVVDDSQLPKDRFSAERLKGVDSTLKIQPAKLEDSAVYLCASSLQEETQYFGPGTRLLVL.

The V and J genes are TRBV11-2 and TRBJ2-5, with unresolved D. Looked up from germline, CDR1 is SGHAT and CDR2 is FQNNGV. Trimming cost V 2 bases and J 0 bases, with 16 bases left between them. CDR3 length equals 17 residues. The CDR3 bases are TGTGCCAGCAGCTTAATTCGATCCCAATTTTACCAAGAGACCCAGTACTTC. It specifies CASSLIRSQFYQETQYF.

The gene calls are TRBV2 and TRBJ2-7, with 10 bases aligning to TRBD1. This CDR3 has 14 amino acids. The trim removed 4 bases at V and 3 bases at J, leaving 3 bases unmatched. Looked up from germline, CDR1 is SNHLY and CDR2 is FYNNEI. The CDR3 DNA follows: TGTGCCAGCAGTGGAGGGACAGGGGACTACGAGCAGTACTTC. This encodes CASSGGTGDYEQYF.

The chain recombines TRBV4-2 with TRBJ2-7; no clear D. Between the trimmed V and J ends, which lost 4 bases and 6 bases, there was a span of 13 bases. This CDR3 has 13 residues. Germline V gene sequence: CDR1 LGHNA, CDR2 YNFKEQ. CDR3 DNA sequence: TGTGCCAGCAGCCTATCAAGTCGAGTCGAGCAGTACTTC. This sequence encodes CASSLSSRVEQYF.